This T cell receptor (beta chain) emerged from a study of control samples from healthy donors and cancer patients. TCRdb's copy holds only in-frame clones and misses some; the assay was immunoSEQ multiplex PCR. The sample yields 99,000 or so clones, 80% to 90% seen once. J lost 2 bases, V lost 2 bases, and 7 bases had no gene match. The CDR3 loop spans 16 amino acids. Germline-derived CDR1 and CDR2 are SGHKS and YYEKEE (reference sequence). This TCR was recovered from a woman in her forties or fifties in good health. The material sequenced was blood. The rearrangement uses TRBV5-5 and TRBJ1-5; 7 bases fit TRBD1. CDR3 nucleotides: TGTGCCAGCAGCTTTTCTACAGGGGATGGCAATCAGCCCCAGCATTTT. Translating gives CASSFSTGDGNQPQHF. The full variable domain, its missing parts supplied by reference TRBV5-5 and TRBJ1-5, is DAGVTQSPTHLIKTRGQQVTLRCSPISGHKSVSWYQQVLGQGPQFIFQYYEKEERGRGNFPDRFSARQFPNYSSELNVNALLLGDSALYLCASSFSTGDGNQPQHFGDGTRLSIL.